Below, one T cell receptor (beta chain) is given with its context. This entry is derived from a study of PD-L1 blockade in urothelial cancer. Study-level information: Blood was evaluated 3 weeks (second dose) and 6 weeks after therapy began.

The data were produced by immunoSEQ multiplex PCR, yet TCRdb's version contains in-frame clones alone and is incomplete. The sample carries approximately 110,000 clones, 70% to 85% recorded once. CDR3 length: 15 amino acids. From germline, CDR1 is LNHDA and CDR2 SQIVND (reference sequence). V shed 5 bases and J shed 3 bases, with 17 bases lying between them. The gene calls are TRBV19 and TRBJ2-7, with a tentative D call TRBD2 (6 bases). Sequences were derived from PBMCs, sampled around atezolizumab (anti-PD-L1) treatment. The clonotype originates from a man over 45 with urothelial cancer. CDR3 protein: CASSYSGISGYEQYF. The CDR3 nucleotides read TGTGCCAGTAGTTATTCAGGGATTAGCGGCTACGAGCAGTACTTC.